The 5 T cell receptor beta chains below come from one sample, sequenced in a study of response to subunit inactivated influenza vaccine. TCRdb analysed the RT-PCR reads with MiXCR anew, one entry per CDR3 protein. Of some 550,000 distinct CDR3 sequences listed, approximately 24% are singletons. The sample was also linked to a second study, of T cells expressing NK-cell markers. That work contributes: Template switching by 5'RACE with UMIs generated the TCR beta cDNA.

This sample comprised CD4+ T cells sorted from PBMCs, obtained 11 to 12 days after vaccination. Receptors were obtained from a man between 45 and 60 years old who received an inactivated influenza vaccine.

The sample holds many counts of this clonotype. The gene calls are TRBV29-1 and TRBJ2-1, with D possibly matching TRBD2 (6 bases). The CDR3 totals 13 residues. Germline V CDR1 and CDR2: SQVTM, ANQGSEA. The V end lost 2 bases, the J end lost 8 bases, and 13 bases lay between the germline ends. This CDR3 is CSVERWEADEQFF. CDR3 in DNA: TGCAGCGTTGAAAGGTGGGAGGCGGATGAGCAGTTCTTC.

This sequence joins TRBV24-1 and TRBJ1-4, with 9 bases that match TRBD1. CDR1 is KGHDR and CDR2 is SFDVKD in the germline V gene. V lost 1 base and J lost 5; bases outside the gene matches: 4. The CDR3 is 16 residues long. DNA of the CDR3: TGTGCCACCAGTGATTTCAGCGGGACAGGGAATGAAAAACTGTTTTTT. This codes for CATSDFSGTGNEKLFF.

The V and J genes are TRBV9 and TRBJ1-6; the D gene is possibly TRBD1 (6 bases). Germline values: CDR1 SGDLS, CDR2 YYNGEE. The CDR3 is 14 amino acids. Trimming removed 4 bases from V and 4 bases from J, with 9 bases in between. The CDR3 here is CASSTTGYNSPLHF. The CDR3, as DNA: TGTGCCAGCAGCACGACAGGATATAATTCACCCCTCCACTTT. Supplemented by reference TRBV9 and TRBJ1-6, the full variable domain reads DSGVTQTPKHLITATGQRVTLRCSPRSGDLSVYWYQQSLDQGLQFLIQYYNGEERAKGNILERFSAQQFPDLHSELNLSSLELGDSALYFCASSTTGYNSPLHFGNGTRLTVT.

In its sample, this clonotype was seen a few times. CDR3 protein: CAQLGNTQYF. DNA for the CDR3: TGTGCCCAGCTAGGAAATACGCAGTATTTT. This chain uses TRBV5-7 with TRBJ2-3; no clear D. TRBV5-7 is an ORF; its function is uncertain. With 10 bases removed from V and 7 bases from J, the gap between germline ends came to 10 bases. The CDR3 length is 10 residues.

The chain couples TRBV15 to TRBJ2-1; D uncertain. Trimming left V 0 bases short and J 1 base short, with 16 bases between. CDR3 size: 18 residues. Looked up from germline, CDR1 is LNHNV and CDR2 is YYDKDF (reference sequence). CDR3 protein: CATSRDNLLLGSYNEQFF. Written as DNA, the CDR3 is TGTGCCACCAGCAGAGATAACCTTCTATTAGGGTCCTACAATGAGCAGTTCTTC.